This TCR beta chain is drawn from a study of T cell responses to AZD1222 COVID-19 vaccine. Study-level findings and limits: Spike as a whole was targeted by vaccine-associated CD4 TCRs, dominant at 160-218 and 743-854.

The CDR3 totals 15 residues. From germline, CDR1 is SGHTA and CDR2 FQGNSA. V lost 3 bases and J lost 3, with 9 bases in between. Generated by immunoSEQ multiplex PCR, the TCRdb table keeps only in-frame clones and is missing some. The sample records about 83,000 clones, 88% being singletons. Notes on this clone: The antigen is not known.

Sequences were derived from peripheral blood, sampled on day 0 of MenACWY control vaccination. This chain links TRBV7-2 with TRBJ2-6; D unresolved. The clonotype comes from an adult in good health. The DNA of the CDR3 is TGTGCCAGCAGCTTCGATGTGTTTGGGGCCAACGTCCTGACTTTC. It specifies CASSFDVFGANVLTF.